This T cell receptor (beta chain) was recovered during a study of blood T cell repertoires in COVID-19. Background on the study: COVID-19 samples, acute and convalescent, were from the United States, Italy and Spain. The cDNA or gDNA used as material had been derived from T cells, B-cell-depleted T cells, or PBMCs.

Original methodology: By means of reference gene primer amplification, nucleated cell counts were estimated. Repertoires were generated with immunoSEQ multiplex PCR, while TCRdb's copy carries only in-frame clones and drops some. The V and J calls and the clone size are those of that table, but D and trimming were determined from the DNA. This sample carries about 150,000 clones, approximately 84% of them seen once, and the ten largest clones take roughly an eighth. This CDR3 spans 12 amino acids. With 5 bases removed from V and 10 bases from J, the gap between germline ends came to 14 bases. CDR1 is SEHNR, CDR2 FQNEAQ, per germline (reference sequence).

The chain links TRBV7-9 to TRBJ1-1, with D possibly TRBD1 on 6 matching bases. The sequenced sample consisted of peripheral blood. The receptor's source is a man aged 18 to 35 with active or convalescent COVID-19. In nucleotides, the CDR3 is TGTGCCAGCAGCCAACTCCAGGGGAGAGCTTTCTTT. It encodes CASSQLQGRAFF.